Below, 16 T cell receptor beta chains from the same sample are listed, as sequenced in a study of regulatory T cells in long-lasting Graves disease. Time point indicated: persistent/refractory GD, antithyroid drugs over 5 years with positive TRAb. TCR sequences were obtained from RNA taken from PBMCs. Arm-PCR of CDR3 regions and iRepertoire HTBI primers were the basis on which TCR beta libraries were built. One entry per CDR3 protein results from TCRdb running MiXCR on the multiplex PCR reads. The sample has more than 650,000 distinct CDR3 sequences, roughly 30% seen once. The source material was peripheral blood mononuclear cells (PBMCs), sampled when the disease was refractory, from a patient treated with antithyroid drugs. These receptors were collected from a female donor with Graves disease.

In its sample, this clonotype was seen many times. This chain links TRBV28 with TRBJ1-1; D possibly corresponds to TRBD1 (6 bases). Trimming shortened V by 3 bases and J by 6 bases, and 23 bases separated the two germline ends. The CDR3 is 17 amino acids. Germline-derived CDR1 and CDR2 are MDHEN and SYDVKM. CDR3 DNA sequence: TGTGCCAGCAGTTTTCAGTCCGCGGGGGCGGCTTACTCTGAAGCTTTCTTT. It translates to CASSFQSAGAAYSEAFF.

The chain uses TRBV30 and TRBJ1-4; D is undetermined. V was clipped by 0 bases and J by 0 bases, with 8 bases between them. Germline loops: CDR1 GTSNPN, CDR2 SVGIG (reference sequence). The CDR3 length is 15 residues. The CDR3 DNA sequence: TGTGCCTGGAGTGTACAAGGTGCAACTAATGAAAAACTGTTTTTT. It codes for CAWSVQGATNEKLFF.

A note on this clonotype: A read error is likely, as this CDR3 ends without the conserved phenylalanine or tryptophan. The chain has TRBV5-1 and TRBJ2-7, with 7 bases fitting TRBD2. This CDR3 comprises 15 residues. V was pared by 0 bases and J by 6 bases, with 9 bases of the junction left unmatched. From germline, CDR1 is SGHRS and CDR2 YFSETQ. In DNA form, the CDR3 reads TGCGCCAGCAGCTTGGCAGGTGCGGGAGTCAGCGAGCAGTACTCC. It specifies CASSLAGAGVSEQYS.

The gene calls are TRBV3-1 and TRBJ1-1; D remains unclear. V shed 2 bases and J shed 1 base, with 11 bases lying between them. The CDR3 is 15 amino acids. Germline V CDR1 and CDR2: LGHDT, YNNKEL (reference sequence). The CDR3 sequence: CASSQLVLGNTEAFF. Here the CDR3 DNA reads TGTGCCAGCAGCCAACTAGTGCTTGGGAACACTGAAGCTTTCTTT.

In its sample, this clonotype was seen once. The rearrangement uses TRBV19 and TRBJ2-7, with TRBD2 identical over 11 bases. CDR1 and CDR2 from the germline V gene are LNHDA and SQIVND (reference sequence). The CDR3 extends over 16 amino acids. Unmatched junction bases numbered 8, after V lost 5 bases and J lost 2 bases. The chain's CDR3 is CASSDTLAGVPYEQYF. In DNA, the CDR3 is TGTGCCAGTAGTGATACACTAGCGGGAGTCCCCTACGAGCAGTACTTC.

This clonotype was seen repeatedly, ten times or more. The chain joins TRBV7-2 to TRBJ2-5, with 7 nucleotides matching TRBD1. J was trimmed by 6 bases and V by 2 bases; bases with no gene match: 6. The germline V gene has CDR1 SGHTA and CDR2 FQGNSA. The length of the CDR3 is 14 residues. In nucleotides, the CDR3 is TGTGCCAGCAGCTTACGACAGGGTGCGCAGACCCAGTACTTC. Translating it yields CASSLRQGAQTQYF.

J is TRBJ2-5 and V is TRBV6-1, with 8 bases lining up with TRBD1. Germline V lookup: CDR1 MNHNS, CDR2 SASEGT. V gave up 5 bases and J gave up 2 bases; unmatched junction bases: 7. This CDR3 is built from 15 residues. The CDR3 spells CASSHGQGRQETQYF. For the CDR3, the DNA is TGTGCCAGCAGTCACGGACAGGGTCGGCAAGAGACCCAGTACTTC.

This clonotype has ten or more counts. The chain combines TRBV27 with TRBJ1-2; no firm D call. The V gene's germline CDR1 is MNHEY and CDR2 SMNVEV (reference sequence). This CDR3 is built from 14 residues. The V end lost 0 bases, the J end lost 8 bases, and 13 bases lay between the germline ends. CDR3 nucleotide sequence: TGTGCCAGCAGTTTATCCTCTGGGGTTGGCGGCTACACCTTC. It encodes CASSLSSGVGGYTF.

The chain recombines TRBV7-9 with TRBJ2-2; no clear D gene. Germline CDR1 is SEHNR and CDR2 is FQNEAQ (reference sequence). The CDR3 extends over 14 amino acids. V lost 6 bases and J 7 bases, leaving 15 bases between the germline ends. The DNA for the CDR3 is TGTGCCAGCAGACCTACTAAGGGTTTCGGGGAGCTGTTTTTT. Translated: CASRPTKGFGELFF.

The CDR3 DNA follows: TGTGCCAGTACGCGCATAACAAACACCGGGGAGCTGTTTTTT. Encoded protein: CASTRITNTGELFF. This rearrangement joins TRBV19 to TRBJ2-2; D gene uncertain. The CDR3 consists of 14 residues. V was shortened by 7 bases and J by 2 bases, with 11 bases between the two germline ends. In germline, CDR1 is LNHDA, CDR2 SQIVND (reference sequence).

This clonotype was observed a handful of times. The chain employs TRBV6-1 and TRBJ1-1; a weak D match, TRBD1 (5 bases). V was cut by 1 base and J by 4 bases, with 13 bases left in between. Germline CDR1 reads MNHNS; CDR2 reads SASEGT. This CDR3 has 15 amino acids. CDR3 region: CASSEEEGLGTEAFF. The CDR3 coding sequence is TGTGCCAGCAGTGAAGAGGAGGGGTTGGGCACTGAAGCTTTCTTT.

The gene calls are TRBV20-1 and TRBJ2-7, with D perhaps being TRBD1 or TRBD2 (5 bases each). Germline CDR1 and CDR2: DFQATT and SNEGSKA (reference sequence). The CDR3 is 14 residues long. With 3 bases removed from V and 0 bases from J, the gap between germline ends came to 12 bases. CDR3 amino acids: CSARRRGVSYEQYF. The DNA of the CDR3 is TGCAGTGCTAGGAGGAGAGGGGTCTCCTACGAGCAGTACTTC.

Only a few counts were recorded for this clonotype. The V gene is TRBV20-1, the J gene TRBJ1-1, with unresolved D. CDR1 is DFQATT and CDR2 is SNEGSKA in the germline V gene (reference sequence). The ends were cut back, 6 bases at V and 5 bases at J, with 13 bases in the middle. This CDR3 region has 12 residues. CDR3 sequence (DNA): TGCAGTGCCAGCAAGGGCGTAACTGAAGCTTTCTTT. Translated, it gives CSASKGVTEAFF.

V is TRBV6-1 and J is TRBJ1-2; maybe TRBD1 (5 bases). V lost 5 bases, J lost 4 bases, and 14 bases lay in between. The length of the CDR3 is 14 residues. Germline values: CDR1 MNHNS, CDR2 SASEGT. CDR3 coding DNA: TGTGCCAGCAGTCCCGCGGGGGGTCCCTATGGCTACACCTTC. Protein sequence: CASSPAGGPYGYTF.

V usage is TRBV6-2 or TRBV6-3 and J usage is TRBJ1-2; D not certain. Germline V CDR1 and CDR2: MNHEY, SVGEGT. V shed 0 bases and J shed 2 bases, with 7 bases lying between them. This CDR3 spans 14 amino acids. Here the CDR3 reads CASSYSRANYGYTF. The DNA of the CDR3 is TGTGCCAGCAGTTACTCGAGGGCGAACTATGGCTACACCTTC.

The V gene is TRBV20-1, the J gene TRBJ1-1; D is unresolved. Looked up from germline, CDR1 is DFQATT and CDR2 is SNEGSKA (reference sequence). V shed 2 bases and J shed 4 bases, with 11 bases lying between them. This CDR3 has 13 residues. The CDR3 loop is CSARSLGVTEAFF. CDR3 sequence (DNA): TGCAGTGCTAGATCCCTGGGCGTCACTGAAGCTTTCTTT.